The T cell receptor beta chain under discussion was sequenced for a study of vaccination and CD4 T cells after COVID-19. Across the study: In culture, cells were exposed to overlapping spike peptides from SARS-CoV-2, HCoV-NL63, HCoV-OC43 and HCoV-229E. The control cultures got either a CEFX pool, an HIV-1 Nef pool, or no peptide at all.

Sequence data for DNA of cultured CD4+ T cells were generated by the Oncomine TCR Beta short-read assay. It was from cultured CD4+ T cells that genomic DNA was extracted. TCRdb reprocessed the PCR reads with MiXCR, giving one entry per CDR3 protein. The sample includes 4,000 or so distinct CDR3 sequences, approximately 19% of them seen just once. This clonotype was seen more than once but under ten times. Its antigen is unidentified. Treatment described: roughly ten-day PBMC culture with coronavirus spike peptide pools or control peptides (ViraFEST assay). Overall study results and limits: Spike mono-reactive status applied to 304 of 307 vaccine-specific clones in convalescent patients.

This sequence was found in a human donor who had recovered from COVID-19. The sequenced sample was CD4+ T cells from blood, cultured in vitro.

The CDR3 loop is CASSLEGGRAYQETQYF. The DNA of the CDR3 is TGTGCCAGCAGCTTAGAGGGGGGCAGGGCGTACCAAGAGACCCAGTACTTC. The gene calls are TRBV7-9 and TRBJ2-5; perhaps D is TRBD1 or TRBD2 (6 bases each). Between the trimmed V and J ends, which lost 1 base and 0 bases, there was a span of 15 bases. Looked up from germline, CDR1 is SEHNR and CDR2 is FQNEAQ (reference sequence). CDR3 length: 17 amino acids. Complete variable domain (other parts from reference TRBV7-9 and TRBJ2-5): DTGVSQNPRHKITKRGQNVTFRCDPISEHNRLYWYRQTLGQGPEFLTYFQNEAQLEKSRLLSDRFSAERPKGSFSTLEIQRTEQGDSAMYLCASSLEGGRAYQETQYFGPGTRLLVL.